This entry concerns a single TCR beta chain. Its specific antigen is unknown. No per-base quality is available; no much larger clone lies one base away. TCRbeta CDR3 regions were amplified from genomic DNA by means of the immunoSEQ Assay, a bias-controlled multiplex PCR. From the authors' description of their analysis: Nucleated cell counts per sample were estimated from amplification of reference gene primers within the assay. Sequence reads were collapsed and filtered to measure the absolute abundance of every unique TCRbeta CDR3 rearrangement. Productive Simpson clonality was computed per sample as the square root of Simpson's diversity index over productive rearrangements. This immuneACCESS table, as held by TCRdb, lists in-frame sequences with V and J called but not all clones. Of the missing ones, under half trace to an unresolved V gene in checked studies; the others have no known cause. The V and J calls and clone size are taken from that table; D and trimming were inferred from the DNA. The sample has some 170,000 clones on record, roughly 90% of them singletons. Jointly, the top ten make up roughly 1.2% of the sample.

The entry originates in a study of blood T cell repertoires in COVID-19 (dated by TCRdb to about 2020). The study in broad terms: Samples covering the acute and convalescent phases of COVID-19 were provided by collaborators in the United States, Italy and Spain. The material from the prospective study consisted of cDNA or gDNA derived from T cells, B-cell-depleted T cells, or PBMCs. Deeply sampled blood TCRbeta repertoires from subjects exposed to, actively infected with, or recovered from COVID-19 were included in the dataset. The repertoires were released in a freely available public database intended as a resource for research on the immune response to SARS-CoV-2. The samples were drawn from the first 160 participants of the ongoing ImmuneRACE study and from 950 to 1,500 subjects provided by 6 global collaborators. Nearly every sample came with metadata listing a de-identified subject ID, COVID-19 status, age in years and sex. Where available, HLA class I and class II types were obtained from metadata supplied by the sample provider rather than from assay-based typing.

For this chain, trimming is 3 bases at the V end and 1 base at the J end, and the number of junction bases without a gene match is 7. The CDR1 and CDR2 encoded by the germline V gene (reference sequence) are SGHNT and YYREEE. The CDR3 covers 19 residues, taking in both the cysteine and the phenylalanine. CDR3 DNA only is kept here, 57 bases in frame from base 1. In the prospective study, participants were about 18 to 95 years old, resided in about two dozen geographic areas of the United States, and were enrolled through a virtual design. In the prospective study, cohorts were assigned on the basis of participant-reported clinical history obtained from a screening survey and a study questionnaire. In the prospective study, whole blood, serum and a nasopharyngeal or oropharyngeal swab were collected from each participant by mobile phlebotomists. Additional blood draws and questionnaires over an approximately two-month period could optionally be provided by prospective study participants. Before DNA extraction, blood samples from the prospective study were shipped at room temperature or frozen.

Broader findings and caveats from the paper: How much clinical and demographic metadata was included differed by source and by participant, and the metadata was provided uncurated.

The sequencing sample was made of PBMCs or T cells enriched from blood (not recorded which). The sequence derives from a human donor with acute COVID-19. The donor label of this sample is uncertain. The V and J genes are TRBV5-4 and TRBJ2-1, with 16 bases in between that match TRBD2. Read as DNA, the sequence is TGTGCCAGCAGCTCGGGACTAGCGGGGGGGCGTCGGTCCTACAATGAGCAGTTCTTC. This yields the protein CASSSGLAGGRRSYNEQFF.